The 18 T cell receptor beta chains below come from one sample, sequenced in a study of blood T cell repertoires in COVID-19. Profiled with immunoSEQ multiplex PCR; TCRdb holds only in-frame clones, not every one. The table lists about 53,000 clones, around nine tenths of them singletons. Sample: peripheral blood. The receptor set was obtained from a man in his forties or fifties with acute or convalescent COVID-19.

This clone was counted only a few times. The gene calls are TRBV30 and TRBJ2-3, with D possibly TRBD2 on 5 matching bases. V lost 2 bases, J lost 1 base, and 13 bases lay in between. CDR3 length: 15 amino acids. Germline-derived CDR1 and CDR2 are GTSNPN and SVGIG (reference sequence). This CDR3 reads CAWSRVSGGTDTQYF. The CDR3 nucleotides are TGTGCCTGGAGTAGAGTCTCCGGGGGCACAGATACGCAGTATTTT.

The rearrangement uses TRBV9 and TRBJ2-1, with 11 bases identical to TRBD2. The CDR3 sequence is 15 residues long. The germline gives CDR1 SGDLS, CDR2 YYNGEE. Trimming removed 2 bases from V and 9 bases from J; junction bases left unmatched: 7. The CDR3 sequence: CASSVESGTSGEQFF. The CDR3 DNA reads TGTGCCAGCAGCGTCGAATCCGGGACTAGCGGTGAGCAGTTCTTC. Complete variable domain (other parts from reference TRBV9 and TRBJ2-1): DSGVTQTPKHLITATGQRVTLRCSPRSGDLSVYWYQQSLDQGLQFLIQYYNGEERAKGNILERFSAQQFPDLHSELNLSSLELGDSALYFCASSVESGTSGEQFFGPGTRLTVL.

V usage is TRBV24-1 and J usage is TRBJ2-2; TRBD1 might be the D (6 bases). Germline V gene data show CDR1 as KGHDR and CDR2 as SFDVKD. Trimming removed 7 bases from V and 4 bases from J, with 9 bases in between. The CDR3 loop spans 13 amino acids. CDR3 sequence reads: CATRDRSTGELFF. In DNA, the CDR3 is TGTGCCACCAGGGACAGAAGCACCGGGGAGCTGTTTTTT.

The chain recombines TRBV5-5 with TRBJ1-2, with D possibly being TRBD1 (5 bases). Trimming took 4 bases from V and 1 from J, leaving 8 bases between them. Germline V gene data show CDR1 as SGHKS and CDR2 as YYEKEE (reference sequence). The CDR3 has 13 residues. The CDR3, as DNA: TGTGCCAGCAGCCGAGACAGTAACTATGGCTACACCTTC. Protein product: CASSRDSNYGYTF.

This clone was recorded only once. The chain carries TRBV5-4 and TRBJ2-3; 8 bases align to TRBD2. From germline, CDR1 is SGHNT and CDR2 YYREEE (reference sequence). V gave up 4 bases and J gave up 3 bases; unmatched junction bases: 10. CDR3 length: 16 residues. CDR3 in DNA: TGTGCCAGCAGCCACGCGGGGGGAGGGCCGACAGATACGCAGTATTTT. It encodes CASSHAGGGPTDTQYF.

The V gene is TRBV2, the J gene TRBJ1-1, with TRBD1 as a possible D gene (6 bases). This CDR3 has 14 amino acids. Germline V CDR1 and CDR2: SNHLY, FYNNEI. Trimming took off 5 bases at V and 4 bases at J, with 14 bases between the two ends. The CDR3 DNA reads TGTGCCAGCAGTCTACAGGGAAGGAGCACTGAAGCTTTCTTT. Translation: CASSLQGRSTEAFF.

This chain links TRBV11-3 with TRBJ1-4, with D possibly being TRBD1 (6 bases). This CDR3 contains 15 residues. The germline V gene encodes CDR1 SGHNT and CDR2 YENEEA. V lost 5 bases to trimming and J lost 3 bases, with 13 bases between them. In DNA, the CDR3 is TGTGCCAGCAGCCTCACAGGGAAGGCTAATGAAAAACTGTTTTTT. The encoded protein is CASSLTGKANEKLFF.

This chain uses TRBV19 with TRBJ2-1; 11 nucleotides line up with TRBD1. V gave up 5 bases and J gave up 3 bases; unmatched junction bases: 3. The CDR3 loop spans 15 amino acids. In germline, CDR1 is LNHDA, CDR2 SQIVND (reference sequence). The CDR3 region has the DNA TGTGCCAGTAGTCCCGGGACAGGGGGCTACAATGAGCAGTTCTTC. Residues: CASSPGTGGYNEQFF.

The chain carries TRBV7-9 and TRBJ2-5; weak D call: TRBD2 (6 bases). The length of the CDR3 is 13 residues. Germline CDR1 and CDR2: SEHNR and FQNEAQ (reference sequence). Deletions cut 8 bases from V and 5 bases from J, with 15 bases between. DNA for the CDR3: TGTGCCAGCGCAGGAGGGAGTCGGGAGACCCAGTACTTC. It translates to CASAGGSRETQYF.

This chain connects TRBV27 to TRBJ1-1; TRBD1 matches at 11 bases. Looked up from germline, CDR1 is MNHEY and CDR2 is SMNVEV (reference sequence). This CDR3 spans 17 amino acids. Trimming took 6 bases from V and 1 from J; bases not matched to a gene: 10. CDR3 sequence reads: CASRSHRDRGWNTEAFF. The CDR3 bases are TGTGCCAGCAGATCACACAGGGACAGGGGGTGGAACACTGAAGCTTTCTTT.

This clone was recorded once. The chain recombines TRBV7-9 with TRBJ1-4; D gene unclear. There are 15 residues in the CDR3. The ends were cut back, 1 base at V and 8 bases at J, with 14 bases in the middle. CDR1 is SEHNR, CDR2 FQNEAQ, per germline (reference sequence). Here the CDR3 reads CASSLDPIIGEKLFF. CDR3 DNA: TGTGCCAGCAGCTTAGACCCCATTATCGGGGAAAAACTGTTTTTT.

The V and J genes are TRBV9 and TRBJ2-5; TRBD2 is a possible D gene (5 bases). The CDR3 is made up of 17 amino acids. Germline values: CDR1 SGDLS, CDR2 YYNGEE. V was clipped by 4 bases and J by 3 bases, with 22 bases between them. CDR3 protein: CASSQTIRRTGEETQYF. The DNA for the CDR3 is TGTGCCAGCAGCCAGACGATTAGGAGGACTGGGGAAGAGACCCAGTACTTC.

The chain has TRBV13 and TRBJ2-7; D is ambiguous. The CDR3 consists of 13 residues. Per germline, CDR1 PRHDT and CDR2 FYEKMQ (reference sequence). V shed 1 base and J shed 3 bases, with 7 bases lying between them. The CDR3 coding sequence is TGTGCCAGCAGCTTAGATGACAACTACGAGCAGTACTTC. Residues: CASSLDDNYEQYF.

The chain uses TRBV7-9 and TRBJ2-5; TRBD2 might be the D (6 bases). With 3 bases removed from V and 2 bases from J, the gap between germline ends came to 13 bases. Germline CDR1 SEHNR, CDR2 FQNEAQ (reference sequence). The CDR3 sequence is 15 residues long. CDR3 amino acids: CASSLLLAAQETQYF. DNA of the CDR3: TGTGCCAGCAGCTTGCTACTAGCAGCACAAGAGACCCAGTACTTC. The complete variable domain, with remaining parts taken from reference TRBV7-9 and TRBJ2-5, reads DTGVSQNPRHKITKRGQNVTFRCDPISEHNRLYWYRQTLGQGPEFLTYFQNEAQLEKSRLLSDRFSAERPKGSFSTLEIQRTEQGDSAMYLCASSLLLAAQETQYFGPGTRLLVL.

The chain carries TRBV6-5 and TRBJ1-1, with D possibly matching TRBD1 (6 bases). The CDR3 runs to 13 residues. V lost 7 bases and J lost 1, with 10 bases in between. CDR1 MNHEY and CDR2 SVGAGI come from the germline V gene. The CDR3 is CASKRGGNTEAFF. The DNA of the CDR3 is TGTGCCAGCAAGAGGGGGGGGAACACTGAAGCTTTCTTT.

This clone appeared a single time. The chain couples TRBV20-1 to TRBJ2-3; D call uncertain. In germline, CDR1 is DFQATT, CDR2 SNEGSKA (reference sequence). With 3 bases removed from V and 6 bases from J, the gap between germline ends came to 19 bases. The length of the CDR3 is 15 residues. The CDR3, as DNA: TGCAGTGCTAGTCCTAGTCAAAACTCTCGGGATACGCAGTATTTT. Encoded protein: CSASPSQNSRDTQYF.

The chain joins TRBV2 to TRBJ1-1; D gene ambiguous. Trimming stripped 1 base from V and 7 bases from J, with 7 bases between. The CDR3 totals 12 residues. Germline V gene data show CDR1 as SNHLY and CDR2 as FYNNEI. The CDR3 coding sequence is TGTGCCAGCAGTGAAGGTCGGTATGAAGCTTTCTTT. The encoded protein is CASSEGRYEAFF.

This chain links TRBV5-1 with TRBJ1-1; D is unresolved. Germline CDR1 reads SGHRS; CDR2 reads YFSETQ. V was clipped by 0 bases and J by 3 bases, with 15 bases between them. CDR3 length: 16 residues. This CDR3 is CASSLVALRSYTEAFF. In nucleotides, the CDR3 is TGCGCCAGCAGCTTGGTAGCCTTACGGTCTTACACTGAAGCTTTCTTT.